These 18 T cell receptor beta chains share one sample of origin, sequenced in a study of blood T cell repertoires in COVID-19. Repertoires were generated with immunoSEQ multiplex PCR, while TCRdb's copy carries only in-frame clones and drops some. The sample holds 150,000 to 200,000 clones, 86% seen once. The sequencing sample was made of peripheral blood. These receptor sequences come from a woman older than 75 in a cohort sampled during active or convalescent COVID-19.

About this clone: One junction end disagrees with the germline gene, perhaps due to a read error. The chain uses TRBV7-9 and TRBJ1-3; TRBD1 matches at 8 bases. The CDR3 covers 11 residues. Germline V lookup: CDR1 SEHNR, CDR2 FQNEAQ (reference sequence). The CDR3 region has the DNA TGTGCCAGCAGTTCGGACAGGGTCCCGACTTTT. The encoded protein is CASSSDRVPTF.

The rearrangement links TRBV6-2 or TRBV6-3 to TRBJ1-5; D is undetermined. The CDR3 contains 14 residues. Trimming removed 2 bases from V and 7 bases from J, with 12 bases in between. In germline, CDR1 is MNHEY, CDR2 SVGEGT. In nucleotides, the CDR3 is TGTGCCAGCAGTTACCCCTGGGAGGGACAGCCCCAGCATTTT. Its translation: CASSYPWEGQPQHF.

This chain joins TRBV6-5 and TRBJ1-4; a possible D gene is TRBD1 (6 bases). CDR3 length equals 15 residues. The V end lost 7 bases, the J end lost 7 bases, and 19 bases lay between the germline ends. Germline CDR1 reads MNHEY; CDR2 reads SVGAGI. The CDR3 region has the DNA TGTGCCAGCAAAGAGCTTACAGGGCTGCGTGAAAAACTGTTTTTT. Translation: CASKELTGLREKLFF.

The chain joins TRBV7-8 to TRBJ1-1; TRBD1 might be the D (6 bases). Deletions cut 3 bases from V and 0 bases from J, with 14 bases between. The CDR3 loop spans 16 amino acids. Germline CDR1 reads SGHVS; CDR2 reads FQNEAQ. The CDR3 loop reads CASSFSTGRLNTEAFF. CDR3 nucleotide sequence: TGTGCCAGCAGCTTCTCTACAGGGCGACTGAACACTGAAGCTTTCTTT. The entire variable domain, with the rest obtained from reference TRBV7-8 and TRBJ1-1, is as follows: GAGVSQSPRYKVAKRGQDVALRCDPISGHVSLFWYQQALGQGPEFLTYFQNEAQLDKSGLPSDRFFAERPEGSVSTLKIQRTQQEDSAVYLCASSFSTGRLNTEAFFGQGTRLTVV.

The rearrangement joins TRBV6-1 to TRBJ1-6; D not certain. CDR1 and CDR2 (germline): MNHNS, SASEGT. The CDR3 spans 10 residues. The V and J ends lost 2 bases and 14 bases respectively, with 4 bases between them. The CDR3 region is CASSELSLHF. The CDR3 coding sequence is TGTGCCAGCAGTGAATTATCCCTCCACTTT.

The chain joins TRBV18 to TRBJ1-5, with D unresolved. The CDR3 covers 13 residues. CDR1 KGHSH and CDR2 LQKENI come from the germline V gene. V gave up 5 bases and J gave up 5 bases, with 10 bases separating them. In DNA form, the CDR3 reads TGTGCCAGCTCATCCTTAACGGATCAGCCCCAGCATTTT. Translation: CASSSLTDQPQHF.

The rearrangement joins TRBV24-1 to TRBJ2-2; weak D call: TRBD1 (6 bases). Germline V gene data show CDR1 as KGHDR and CDR2 as SFDVKD. Trimming pared 4 bases from V and 4 bases from J, leaving 12 bases between. The CDR3 covers 15 residues. The CDR3 nucleotides read TGTGCCACCAGTGACCCGGGACACATCACCGGGGAGCTGTTTTTT. It encodes CATSDPGHITGELFF.

The chain links TRBV7-2 to TRBJ2-7; the match to TRBD1 covers 10 bases. The V gene end was trimmed by 5 bases and the J gene end by 0 bases; junction bases not matched to a gene: 4. Germline V gene data show CDR1 as SGHTA and CDR2 as FQGNSA. CDR3 length: 15 amino acids. The CDR3 bases are TGTGCCAGCAGCCCGAGGACAGGGGGCTCCTACGAGCAGTACTTC. It encodes CASSPRTGGSYEQYF.

This clone turned up a few times. The rearrangement uses TRBV7-5 and TRBJ1-4; TRBD1, the table's D call, lacks a check against the DNA. TRBV7-5 is a recognized pseudogene. The length of the CDR3 is 15 residues. CDR3 sequence reads: CARSSIGRAIEKLFF. CDR3 nucleotide sequence: TGTGCCAGAAGCTCTATTGGCAGGGCAATTGAAAAACTGTTTTTT.

The gene calls are TRBV12-3 or TRBV12-4 and TRBJ2-7; D not resolved. The CDR3 contains 13 residues. Trimming took off 4 bases at V and 3 bases at J, with 10 bases between the two ends. In DNA form, the CDR3 reads TGTGCCAGCAGTTACTCCGGGTTCTACGAGCAGTACTTC. It codes for CASSYSGFYEQYF.

A single count supports this clone. The V call is TRBV19, the J call TRBJ2-1, with D possibly matching TRBD1 (6 bases). The CDR3 is 17 amino acids. Trimming removed 0 bases from V and 3 bases from J, with 15 bases in between. CDR1 is LNHDA and CDR2 is SQIVND in the germline V gene (reference sequence). The CDR3 DNA follows: TGTGCCAGTAGTATAGATCAGGGACAAGAGCACTACAATGAGCAGTTCTTC. Amino acid sequence: CASSIDQGQEHYNEQFF.

CDR3 protein: CASSQSGSGV. CDR3 sequence (DNA): TGCGCCAGCAGTCAATCGGGGAGTGGCGTC. The chain joins TRBV23-1 to TRBJ2-7; D possibly corresponds to TRBD2 (5 bases). TRBV23-1 is an open reading frame whose function is uncertain. The CDR3 loop spans 10 amino acids.

The J gene is TRBJ2-5, the V gene TRBV4-2, with 10 bases fitting TRBD2. With V trimmed by 2 bases and J by 5 bases, 20 bases remained unmatched. The CDR3 covers 20 residues. CDR1 LGHNA and CDR2 YNFKEQ come from the germline V gene. DNA for the CDR3: TGTGCCAGCAGCCAACGGGGGGGGATTCTAGCGGGAGTGGGTTTGGAGACCCAGTACTTC. Protein sequence: CASSQRGGILAGVGLETQYF.

This chain uses TRBV12-5 with TRBJ1-1; the match to TRBD1 covers 10 bases. The germline CDR1 and CDR2 sequences are LGHNT and FRNRAP. The junction had 5 bases not matched to a gene; V was cut back by 6 bases and J by 4 bases. The CDR3 contains 14 residues. In DNA form, the CDR3 reads TGTGCTAGTGGGAAGGGACAGGGGTTCACTGAAGCTTTCTTT. It translates to CASGKGQGFTEAFF.

This chain uses TRBV30 with TRBJ2-3; maybe TRBD2 (6 bases). CDR1 is GTSNPN, CDR2 SVGIG, per germline (reference sequence). V was clipped by 2 bases and J by 2 bases, with 14 bases between them. The CDR3 has 15 residues. The CDR3 region has the DNA TGTGCCTGGAGTACCTTCGGGGGAAACACAGATACGCAGTATTTT. Protein product: CAWSTFGGNTDTQYF.

J is TRBJ2-1 and V is TRBV11-3, with 9 bases identical to TRBD2. CDR3 length: 16 residues. Trimming took 5 bases from V and 5 from J; bases not matched to a gene: 10. The germline gives CDR1 SGHNT, CDR2 YENEEA. The CDR3 bases are TGTGCCAGCAGCGTACTTACTAGCGGGCTTAACAATGAGCAGTTCTTC. This encodes CASSVLTSGLNNEQFF.

The J gene is TRBJ2-7, the V gene TRBV5-6; 12 positions match TRBD2. Trimming cost V 1 base and J 6 bases; bases outside gene matches: 11. CDR3 length: 17 amino acids. Germline CDR1 SGHDT, CDR2 YYEEEE. Here the CDR3 reads CASSLLGLAGGPGEQYV. For the CDR3, the DNA is TGTGCCAGCAGCTTGTTAGGGCTAGCGGGAGGGCCCGGCGAGCAGTACGTC.

CDR3 nucleotides: TGCGCCAGCAGCTTGGGACACACCGGGACAGGGGCTACTGAAGCTTTCTTT. As protein: CASSLGHTGTGATEAFF. The V and J genes are TRBV5-1 and TRBJ1-1; TRBD1 matches 10 bases. Germline-derived CDR1 and CDR2 are SGHRS and YFSETQ. The CDR3 has 17 residues. J lost 5 bases, V lost 0 bases, and 10 bases had no gene match.